Detailed here is one T cell receptor (beta chain). This clone was detected many times. Its antigen is still unknown. No per-base quality is available; no much larger clone lies one base away. The data were taken from a study of T cells after posttransplantation cyclophosphamide (dated by TCRdb to the mid-2010s). About the investigation overall: T cell repertoire reconstitution was tracked by TRB sequencing after myeloablative bone marrow transplantation in which posttransplantation cyclophosphamide was used as GVHD prophylaxis. Samples from about 33 PTCy-treated patients and approximately 16 related bone marrow donors of those patients were subjected to antigen receptor sequencing. TRB sequencing was performed on blood from all 35 or so PTCy patients with 1-year posttransplant specimens. TRB sequencing was also done on up to about 3 additional blood samples from 2 to 5.2 years after transplant in 3 patients, and on pretransplant blood from 4 patients. Because TRA and TRB clonality were tightly correlated in 9 samples, subsequent TCR analyses were focused on TRB only. Public TRB sequences were checked against a database of over 3,600 sequences associated with responses to pathogens, tumor antigens, self-antigens and alloantigens.

The junction carries 9 bases between V and J, which are trimmed by 10 bases and 6 bases respectively. In the germline V gene, CDR1 corresponds to ENHRY and CDR2 to SYGVKD. CDR3 length: 10 amino acids, cysteine to phenylalanine. Left in the record is the CDR3 DNA by itself, 30 bases read in frame from the first base. The treatment or condition label, as the study defines it: high-dose cyclophosphamide on days +3 and +4 as single-agent GVHD prophylaxis. Patients in the PTCy group got busulfan and fludarabine conditioning, a marrow graft from a related or unrelated donor, and cyclophosphamide on days +3 and +4. The PTCy-treated patients were drawn from a prospective, multi-institutional clinical trial. Peripheral blood and bone marrow mononuclear cells were isolated by Ficoll-Hypaque density centrifugation and were cryopreserved. Genomic DNA was used for TRB sequencing, which was performed with the immunoSEQ assay at survey resolution or with the hsTCRB kit. Regarding the original processing steps: The immunoSEQ software handled the initial read processing, while the LymphoSeq R package was used for the repertoire analyses. Clonality was calculated as 1 minus normalized Shannon entropy, and the Gini coefficient was also calculated for each TRB dataset. Phenotypes of unsorted samples were inferred by mapping TRB sequences from sorted subsets of the recipient or donor onto the same recipient's unsorted samples. This is the immuneACCESS table as TCRdb keeps it, with only in-frame sequences that have V and J called. A part of the clones is gone; compared with another copy, unresolved V genes explain less than half, and the rest is unexplained. V and J calls plus clone size are reproduced from that table; the DNA served to infer D and trimming. The sample records 7,000 or so clones, none occurring a single time. Clones ranked in the top ten supply 6% of the sample.

Points the paper makes about the study in general: The TRB repertoires of T cells infiltrating skin or GI tract showed only limited overlap with the TRB repertoires of T cells in blood. Across the 45 to 55 patients, TRB clonality was highly associated with recipient CMV seropositivity and CMV reactivation, and diversity with PTCy was similar to that in the CNI/methotrexate controls. At 1-2 months, donor-recipient similarity was low but rose over the first year, and the later blood repertoires were often dominated by donor CD8+ memory clones.

Rearrangement joined TRBV10-3 to TRBJ1-2; no D gene can be assigned with confidence. The sequencing here drew on PBMCs, taken after allogeneic stem cell transplant with posttransplant cyclophosphamide. This TCR was sampled from a female patient aged 50-59 years who received an allogeneic stem cell transplant from an unrelated donor, was CMV-positive, and had acute GVHD only. Following a transplant, a fraction of the T cells may be traceable to the graft donor. The CDR3 is CASYQDGYTF. The DNA sequence is as follows: TGTGCCAGCTATCAGGATGGCTACACCTTC.